Listed here is a single T cell receptor (beta chain). Its cognate antigen is unknown. The data are from a study of chemoradiotherapy in HPV16-positive cancers. Study in general: Functional T-cell assays on a couple of HPV16-positive patients' cells defined candidate HPV-specific clones and common TCR motifs. Findings and caveats of the study: Non-HPV-specific T cells did not expand in tumors during treatment, whereas candidate HPV-specific clones and E7-related motifs did.

CDR1 is KGHSH, CDR2 LQKENI, per germline. The CDR3 covers 14 residues. The V and J ends lost 5 bases and 2 bases respectively, with 12 bases between them. Repertoires were sampled repeatedly during chemoradiotherapy. This table comes from immunoSEQ multiplex PCR, and its TCRdb copy is limited to in-frame clones, with some not included. Among more than 20,000 clones listed, around 90% were seen once. The chain has TRBV18 and TRBJ2-5; no clear D gene. Sequencing was performed on blood, taken from a patient who underwent chemoradiotherapy. The clonotype was recovered from a human donor with HPV-associated anogenital cancer. CDR3 region: CASSIRQLQETQYF. CDR3 in DNA: TGTGCCAGCTCAATTAGGCAGTTGCAAGAGACCCAGTACTTC.